This T cell receptor (beta chain) derives from a study of blood T cell repertoires in COVID-19. For the study at large: Acute and convalescent COVID-19 specimens originated in the United States, Italy and Spain. T cells, B-cell-depleted T cells, or PBMCs provided the cDNA or gDNA that served as material.

In the original analysis: Amplification of reference gene primers was used by the study to estimate nucleated cell counts. Clones were sequenced by immunoSEQ multiplex PCR, and TCRdb holds only the in-frame ones, with some missing. The V and J calls and the clone size are those of that table, but D and trimming were determined from the DNA. The data contain some 110,000 clones, 86% of them seen just once; the ten biggest clones take up about 4.5%. The CDR3 totals 14 residues. The V gene lost 7 bases and the J gene lost 1 base, with 14 bases spanning the gap. Germline-derived CDR1 and CDR2 are SGHRS and YFSETQ.

The clonotype originates from a man between 35 and 55 years old with acute or convalescent COVID-19. The sequencing input was peripheral blood. This rearrangement joins TRBV5-1 to TRBJ1-1; tentative D call: TRBD1 (5 bases). The CDR3 coding sequence is TGCGCCAGCCAGAATCGAACAGGGAACACTGAAGCTTTCTTT. Protein sequence: CASQNRTGNTEAFF.